These 28 T cell receptor beta chains were all obtained from the same sample, sequenced in a study of T-cell reconstitution after alpha-beta-depleted transplantation in children. Researchers prepared the TCRbeta library using unique molecular identifiers, the study reports. Each CDR3 protein is one row after TCRdb ran MiXCR on the PCR reads. The repertoire has approximately 190,000 distinct CDR3 sequences, 7.5% to 9.5% of them found once; the top ten carry 35%. The starting material was PBMCs, mostly from graft donor cells, obtained 360 days after TCRalphabeta/CD19-depleted stem cell transplant. These receptors came from a male patient between 2 and 15 years old who had a stem cell transplant for acute myeloid leukemia, so the T cells may come from the graft donor.

This clonotype was seen repeatedly, ten times or more. This sequence joins TRBV7-9 and TRBJ2-7; a possible D gene is TRBD2 (6 bases). Trimming shortened V by 5 bases and J by 0 bases, and 11 bases separated the two germline ends. CDR1 SEHNR and CDR2 FQNEAQ come from the germline V gene (reference sequence). The CDR3 consists of 14 residues. The DNA for the CDR3 is TGTGCCAGCAGCCCACGGAGGGACTCCTACGAGCAGTACTTC. It codes for CASSPRRDSYEQYF.

This clonotype was counted at least ten times. CDR3 nucleotides: TGCGCCAGCAGCCCGAACGGACTAGTGCCCGATACGCAGTATTTT. It specifies CASSPNGLVPDTQYF. V gene TRBV5-1 combines with J gene TRBJ2-3; TRBD2 matches 7 bases. The length of the CDR3 is 15 residues. Losses at the gene ends were 4 bases for V and 6 bases for J; bases not matched to a gene: 11. Germline V gene sequence: CDR1 SGHRS, CDR2 YFSETQ.

In its sample, this clonotype was seen many times. The rearrangement links TRBV10-3 to TRBJ2-7, with a tentative D call TRBD1 (6 bases). The CDR3 has 14 amino acids. Trimming removed 4 bases from V and 2 bases from J, with 12 bases in between. CDR1 and CDR2 from the germline V gene are ENHRY and SYGVKD. The CDR3 is CAISASGQTYEQYF. The CDR3 DNA is TGTGCCATCAGTGCATCCGGACAGACCTACGAGCAGTACTTC.

This clonotype was detected only a few times. This chain links TRBV7-9 with TRBJ2-7, with TRBD2 matching over 13 bases. The germline gives CDR1 SEHNR, CDR2 FQNEAQ (reference sequence). The CDR3 contains 14 residues. Losses at the gene ends were 7 bases for V and 7 bases for J; bases not matched to a gene: 7. For the CDR3, the DNA is TGTGCCAGCACCCCGACTAGCGGGAGGCCGGAGCAGTACTTC. It is translated as CASTPTSGRPEQYF.

As concerns this clonotype: Possible read error: a much larger clone is one base away. The conserved final phenylalanine or tryptophan is absent from the CDR3, which likely points to a read error. V gene TRBV2 combines with J gene TRBJ2-7; D is ambiguous. Germline V gene data show CDR1 as SNHLY and CDR2 as FYNNEI. V was pared by 2 bases and J by 2 bases, with 10 bases between. CDR3 size: 14 residues. CDR3 in amino acids: CASSEWAAPYEQYG. CDR3 sequence (DNA): TGTGCCAGCAGTGAATGGGCCGCGCCCTACGAGCAGTACGGC.

This sequence joins TRBV29-1 and TRBJ2-7; 12 bases are shared with TRBD2. Germline V gene sequence: CDR1 SQVTM, CDR2 ANQGSEA. V shed 6 bases and J 1 base; nucleotides not matched to a gene: 4. This CDR3 has 14 amino acids. The CDR3 spells CSVSGTSGSYEQYF. CDR3 coding DNA: TGCAGCGTGTCCGGGACTAGCGGGTCCTACGAGCAGTACTTC.

The chain links TRBV30 to TRBJ1-2; D is unclear. V lost 0 bases, J lost 9 bases, and 11 bases lay in between. This CDR3 is built from 12 residues. Germline loops: CDR1 GTSNPN, CDR2 SVGIG (reference sequence). This CDR3 reads CAWSVPPHRYTF. The CDR3 nucleotides are TGTGCCTGGAGTGTACCCCCTCATCGCTACACCTTC. The full variable domain, with the rest looked up from reference TRBV30 and TRBJ1-2, is SQTIHQWPATLVQPVGSPLSLECTVEGTSNPNLYWYRQAAGRGLQLLFYSVGIGQISSEVPQNLSASRPQDRQFILSSKKLLLSDSGFYLCAWSVPPHRYTFGSGTRLTVV.

This clonotype was seen many times. The chain carries TRBV12-3 or TRBV12-4 and TRBJ1-5; 8 bases map to TRBD1. Trimming cost V 2 bases and J 3 bases; bases outside gene matches: 6. The CDR3 consists of 16 residues. CDR3 DNA sequence: TGTGCCAGCAGTTTACAGCGGACAGGGCCCAATCAGCCCCAGCATTTT. This sequence encodes CASSLQRTGPNQPQHF.

This clonotype was observed a few times. The chain recombines TRBV20-1 with TRBJ1-1, with D possibly matching TRBD1 (5 bases). Trimming pared 3 bases from V and 6 bases from J, leaving 14 bases between. From germline, CDR1 is DFQATT and CDR2 SNEGSKA (reference sequence). The CDR3 spans 13 residues. The CDR3 is CSARKTALAEAFF. The CDR3, as DNA: TGCAGTGCTAGGAAGACAGCTCTCGCTGAAGCTTTCTTT.

Ten or more counts support this clonotype. This chain links TRBV25-1 with TRBJ2-5; TRBD1 aligns across 8 bases. Germline loops: CDR1 MGHDK, CDR2 SYGVNS. The J segment lost 2 bases and the V segment lost 2 bases, leaving 10 bases of the junction unmatched. The CDR3 extends over 17 amino acids. The CDR3 sequence is CASSERPSGQVQETQYF. CDR3 DNA: TGTGCCAGCAGTGAAAGACCTTCGGGACAGGTACAAGAGACCCAGTACTTC.

This clonotype was seen ten or more times. The V gene is TRBV5-1, the J gene TRBJ2-1; D is undetermined. V was trimmed by 3 bases and J by 0 bases, leaving 10 bases between them. CDR1 is SGHRS, CDR2 YFSETQ, per germline. The CDR3 totals 15 residues. The CDR3 bases are TGCGCCAGCAGCTCGATGAAGTCCTCCTACAATGAGCAGTTCTTC. Protein sequence: CASSSMKSSYNEQFF.

A word on this clonotype: The conserved closing phenylalanine or tryptophan is absent in this CDR3, likely reflecting a read error. The V and J genes are TRBV5-1 and TRBJ2-6, with D hard to call. Trimming took 4 bases from V and 1 from J, leaving 9 bases between them. CDR1 SGHRS and CDR2 YFSETQ come from the germline V gene. There are 15 residues in the CDR3. As DNA, the CDR3 is TGCGCCAGCAGCGCCTGGATATCTGGGGCCAACGTCCTGACTTGC. Translating it yields CASSAWISGANVLTC.

There are a few counts of this clonotype. The rearrangement links TRBV29-1 to TRBJ2-1; weak D call: TRBD1 (6 bases). Germline V gene sequence: CDR1 SQVTM, CDR2 ANQGSEA. V lost 2 bases, J lost 5 bases, and 13 bases lay in between. This CDR3 comprises 14 residues. The chain's CDR3 is CSVERQETDNEQFF. The CDR3 DNA is TGCAGCGTTGAAAGACAGGAAACAGACAATGAGCAGTTCTTC.

This sequence joins TRBV11-1 and TRBJ1-4, with a weak D call TRBD1 (5 bases). The V gene's germline CDR1 is SGHAT and CDR2 FQDESV (reference sequence). This CDR3 comprises 18 residues. V was trimmed by 5 bases and J by 8 bases, leaving 27 bases between them. CDR3 nucleotide sequence: TGTGCCAGCAGCCCCCCGGTTCGTTCCGGGGGGTTACAGGAAAAACTGTTTTTT. This translates into CASSPPVRSGGLQEKLFF.

This clonotype was detected many times. The chain combines TRBV7-9 with TRBJ1-4; 8 bases match TRBD1. This CDR3 is built from 13 residues. After removal of 8 bases from V and 6 bases from J, the junction contained 5 bases not matched to a gene. CDR1 is SEHNR, CDR2 FQNEAQ, per germline (reference sequence). CDR3 in DNA: TGTGCCAGCTGCCAGGGGGCGGATGAAAAACTGTTTTTT. Translated: CASCQGADEKLFF.

The table lists this clonotype with a few counts. V and J are TRBV15 and TRBJ1-1; 7 nucleotides agree with TRBD1. V lost 3 bases, J lost 0 bases, and 4 bases stayed unmatched. The CDR3 extends over 15 amino acids. From germline, CDR1 is LNHNV and CDR2 YYDKDF (reference sequence). The CDR3 bases are TGTGCCACCAGCAGTACAGGGGCAATGAACACTGAAGCTTTCTTT. It is translated as CATSSTGAMNTEAFF. The whole variable domain, remainder taken from reference TRBV15 and TRBJ1-1, is DAMVIQNPRYQVTQFGKPVTLSCSQTLNHNVMYWYQQKSSQAPKLLFHYYDKDFNNEADTPDNFQSRRPNTSFCFLDIRSPGLGDTAMYLCATSSTGAMNTEAFFGQGTRLTVV.

This clonotype has just a few counts. V and J are TRBV4-1 and TRBJ2-3, with TRBD2 matching 11 bases. With V trimmed by 2 bases and J by 4 bases, 8 bases remained unmatched. The germline gives CDR1 MGHRA, CDR2 YSYEKL. The length of the CDR3 is 17 residues. The CDR3 spells CASSQTEVAGGPDTQYF. CDR3 nucleotide sequence: TGCGCCAGCAGCCAAACAGAGGTAGCGGGGGGGCCAGATACGCAGTATTTT.

This clonotype was detected ten times or more. V gene TRBV20-1 combines with J gene TRBJ2-1; no firm D call. The CDR3 covers 12 residues. The ends were cut back, 0 bases at V and 9 bases at J, with 9 bases in the middle. Germline V gene lookup returns CDR1 DFQATT and CDR2 SNEGSKA (reference sequence). CDR3: CSARDDSVEQFF. CDR3 nucleotides: TGCAGTGCTAGAGATGATAGTGTTGAGCAGTTCTTC.

This clonotype was detected only a few times. The V and J genes are TRBV2 and TRBJ2-1, with D tentatively TRBD1 (5 bases). Trimming took 3 bases from V and 5 from J, leaving 14 bases between them. This CDR3 is 15 amino acids long. Germline V gene lookup returns CDR1 SNHLY and CDR2 FYNNEI. CDR3 sequence: CASSDWGGTHNEQFF. The CDR3 nucleotides are TGTGCCAGCAGTGATTGGGGCGGCACACACAATGAGCAGTTCTTC.

This clonotype has just a few counts. The chain recombines TRBV7-2 with TRBJ2-3, with 9 bases aligning to TRBD2. The CDR3 consists of 17 residues. Germline-derived CDR1 and CDR2 are SGHTA and FQGNSA. The ends lost 1 base at V and 1 base at J; junction bases unmatched: 6. The CDR3, as DNA: TGTGCCAGCAGCTTAGTAGCGGGAGCGGGTGGCACAGATACGCAGTATTTT. Amino acid sequence: CASSLVAGAGGTDTQYF.

This clonotype was detected ten times or more. This chain joins TRBV20-1 and TRBJ2-3; TRBD2 matches 7 bases. CDR3 size: 13 residues. In germline, CDR1 is DFQATT, CDR2 SNEGSKA (reference sequence). The V gene end was trimmed by 3 bases and the J gene end by 5 bases; junction bases not matched to a gene: 5. CDR3 amino acids: CSASGGGRDTQYF. CDR3 sequence (DNA): TGCAGTGCTAGTGGGGGGGGGAGAGATACGCAGTATTTT.

This clonotype appeared a few times. The chain links TRBV29-1 to TRBJ2-3, with D possibly matching TRBD1 (6 bases). Germline CDR1 reads SQVTM; CDR2 reads ANQGSEA. The CDR3 sequence is 17 residues long. With 6 bases removed from V and 0 bases from J, the gap between germline ends came to 22 bases. CDR3 loop: CSVRQDIRRDSTDTQYF. The CDR3 bases are TGCAGCGTCAGACAGGATATTCGACGGGATAGCACAGATACGCAGTATTTT.

This clonotype was seen only once. The chain links TRBV2 to TRBJ2-5; D is unresolved. CDR3 length: 14 amino acids. V was trimmed by 5 bases and J by 3 bases, leaving 13 bases between them. CDR1 SNHLY and CDR2 FYNNEI come from the germline V gene. The CDR3 bases are TGTGCCAGCAGTCAGCGTAGGCCAAAAGAGACCCAGTACTTC. Translating it yields CASSQRRPKETQYF.

This chain uses TRBV5-6 with TRBJ2-7; 7 nucleotides match TRBD2. Germline V gene lookup returns CDR1 SGHDT and CDR2 YYEEEE. V dropped 0 bases and J dropped 4; count of bases not matched to a gene: 4. This CDR3 spans 14 amino acids. The CDR3 sequence: CASSLGGGIYEQYF. The CDR3 DNA is TGTGCCAGCAGCTTGGGCGGGGGAATTTACGAGCAGTACTTC.

Of note for this clonotype: A clone one base away is much larger, so this may be a read error. This sequence joins TRBV12-3 or TRBV12-4 and TRBJ1-5; no reliable D call. This CDR3 contains 12 residues. CDR3 loop: CASSLGDHPQHF. The CDR3 DNA is TGTGCCAGCAGTTTGGGCGATCATCCCCAGCATTTT.

This sequence joins TRBV9 and TRBJ2-1; perhaps D is TRBD1 or TRBD2 (5 bases each). The CDR3 sequence is 15 residues long. Trimming left V 3 bases short and J 2 bases short, with 12 bases between. Looked up from germline, CDR1 is SGDLS and CDR2 is YYNGEE. The CDR3: CASSGGSGAYNEQFF. The DNA for the CDR3 is TGTGCCAGCAGCGGGGGGTCTGGGGCCTACAATGAGCAGTTCTTC.

In its sample, this clonotype was seen many times. The chain is built from TRBV7-8 and TRBJ1-6; no firm D call. The V end was cut by 4 bases, the J end by 8 bases, with 9 bases between. Germline-derived CDR1 and CDR2 are SGHVS and FQNEAQ. The CDR3 is 13 amino acids. The CDR3 DNA follows: TGTGCCAGCAGCTGGCGGTTGGATTCACCCCTCCACTTT. Its translation: CASSWRLDSPLHF.

This clonotype was counted ten times or more. DNA of the CDR3: TGTGCCAGCAGTCCCGGGACAGCGGCCTACAATGAGCAGTTCTTC. It yields the protein CASSPGTAAYNEQFF. The chain employs TRBV12-3 or TRBV12-4 and TRBJ2-1; 7 positions agree with TRBD1. The length of the CDR3 is 15 residues. J gave up 2 bases and V 5 bases, and 6 bases lay outside the gene matches.